This T cell receptor (beta chain) comes out of a study of T-cell reconstitution after alpha-beta-depleted transplantation in children. Germline V lookup: CDR1 MNHNS, CDR2 SASEGT. This CDR3 is 14 amino acids long. The V gene lost 4 bases and the J gene lost 2 bases, with 11 bases spanning the gap. Unique molecular identifiers were used in preparing the TCRbeta library. TCRdb independently ran MiXCR on the PCR reads; one entry per CDR3 protein. Of 500,000 to 600,000 distinct CDR3 sequences listed, roughly 18% are singletons. This clonotype was seen a handful of times. This sequence was found in a human donor who donated a stem cell graft to a child with acute lymphoblastic leukemia. The chain has TRBV6-1 and TRBJ1-1; a possible D gene is TRBD1 (5 bases). The sequencing used PBMCs from the stem cell graft donor, collected from the stem cell graft. CDR3 in DNA: TGTGCCAGCAGTGTTGACAGACGAAACACTGAAGCTTTCTTT. Amino acid sequence: CASSVDRRNTEAFF.